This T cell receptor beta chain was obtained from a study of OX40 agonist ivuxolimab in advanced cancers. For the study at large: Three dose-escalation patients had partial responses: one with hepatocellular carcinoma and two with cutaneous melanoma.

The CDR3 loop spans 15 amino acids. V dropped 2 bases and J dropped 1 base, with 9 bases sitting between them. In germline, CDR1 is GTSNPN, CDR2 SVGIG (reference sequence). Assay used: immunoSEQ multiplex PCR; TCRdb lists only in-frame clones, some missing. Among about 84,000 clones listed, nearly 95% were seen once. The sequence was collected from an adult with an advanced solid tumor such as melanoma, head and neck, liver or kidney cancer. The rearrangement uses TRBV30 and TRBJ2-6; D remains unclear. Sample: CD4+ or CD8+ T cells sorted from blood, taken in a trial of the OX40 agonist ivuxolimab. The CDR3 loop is CAWSSFVSGANVLTF. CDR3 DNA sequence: TGTGCCTGGAGTAGTTTTGTATCTGGGGCCAACGTCCTGACTTTC. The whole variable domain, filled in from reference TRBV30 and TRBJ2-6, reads SQTIHQWPATLVQPVGSPLSLECTVEGTSNPNLYWYRQAAGRGLQLLFYSVGIGQISSEVPQNLSASRPQDRQFILSSKKLLLSDSGFYLCAWSSFVSGANVLTFGAGSRLTVL.